These 32 T cell receptor beta chains originate from one sample sequenced in a study of read filtering for tumor transcriptome and immune sequencing. The library was built from around 0.4 ug RNA with molecular barcoded adaptors for alpha/delta and beta/gamma chains. Via MiXCR, TCRdb re-called the reads, giving one row per CDR3 protein. Altogether more than 20,000 distinct CDR3 sequences are present, 20% to 25% being singletons, with the ten largest covering 15% to 20%. The sequencing input was a population of CD138-negative cells sorted from bone marrow. The receptors come from a donor aged 40 or older with multiple myeloma.

This clonotype was seen a handful of times. V is TRBV29-1 and J is TRBJ2-6; 9 nucleotides agree with TRBD1. The V and J ends lost 1 base and 2 bases, in that order; junction bases with no gene match: 6. This CDR3 is built from 17 residues. Per germline, CDR1 SQVTM and CDR2 ANQGSEA. CDR3: CSVEGTGTGTGANVLTF. The CDR3 coding sequence is TGCAGCGTTGAAGGAACCGGGACAGGGACTGGGGCCAACGTCCTGACTTTC.

There are many counts of this clonotype. The rearrangement uses TRBV6-6 and TRBJ2-2, with D tentatively TRBD2 (5 bases). V gave up 5 bases and J gave up 3 bases, with 10 bases separating them. This CDR3 has 14 residues. In germline, CDR1 is MNHNY, CDR2 SVGAGI (reference sequence). The CDR3 reads CASSPLGDTGELFF. CDR3 DNA sequence: TGTGCCAGCAGTCCCCTCGGGGACACCGGGGAGCTGTTTTTT.

In this sample, this clonotype turned up many times. The chain recombines TRBV28 with TRBJ2-1; TRBD2 might be the D (7 bases). Germline V gene sequence: CDR1 MDHEN, CDR2 SYDVKM. The CDR3 covers 15 residues. Deletions cut 4 bases from V and 6 bases from J, with 16 bases between. The CDR3 DNA reads TGTGCCAGCAGTTACGCGGGGGCCTACGGCAATGAGCAGTTCTTC. Protein sequence: CASSYAGAYGNEQFF.

This clonotype was observed at least ten times. The chain combines TRBV27 with TRBJ1-6; D uncertain. Germline CDR1 MNHEY, CDR2 SMNVEV (reference sequence). The ends were cut back, 5 bases at V and 10 bases at J, with 12 bases in the middle. The CDR3 consists of 13 residues. CDR3 nucleotides: TGTGCCAGCAGTAGGTTATATGACTCACCCCTCCACTTT. It encodes CASSRLYDSPLHF.

This clonotype was counted at least ten times. CDR3: CASRNRKPSYEQYF. CDR3 DNA: TGTGCCAGCAGAAACAGGAAGCCTTCCTACGAGCAGTACTTC. The rearrangement uses TRBV6-2 or TRBV6-3 and TRBJ2-7; TRBD1 might be the D (5 bases). This CDR3 spans 14 amino acids. Trimming removed 6 bases from V and 1 base from J, with 13 bases in between. Germline CDR1 is MNHEY and CDR2 is SVGEGT.

This clonotype turned up a few times. The V and J genes are TRBV20-1 and TRBJ1-3; TRBD1 is a possible D gene (6 bases). Germline V gives CDR1 DFQATT, CDR2 SNEGSKA (reference sequence). The V end was cut by 3 bases, the J end by 0 bases, with 12 bases between. CDR3 length equals 15 residues. The CDR3 DNA sequence: TGCAGTGCTAGGTTCCAGGGGTTCTCTGGAAACACCATATATTTT. Protein product: CSARFQGFSGNTIYF.

This clonotype has a count of ten or more. J is TRBJ2-1 and V is TRBV9; 8 nucleotides agree with TRBD2. CDR1 and CDR2 from the germline V gene are SGDLS and YYNGEE. V dropped 0 bases and J dropped 0; count of bases not matched to a gene: 11. There are 19 residues in the CDR3. The CDR3 loop reads CASSVATRVAGLSYNEQFF. The CDR3 DNA sequence: TGTGCCAGCAGCGTAGCTACTAGGGTAGCGGGACTCTCCTACAATGAGCAGTTCTTC.

This clonotype has at least ten counts. The rearrangement uses TRBV5-1 and TRBJ1-1; D unclear. Germline V lookup: CDR1 SGHRS, CDR2 YFSETQ. The V and J ends lost 0 bases and 7 bases respectively, with 10 bases between them. The CDR3 sequence is 13 residues long. The CDR3 DNA sequence: TGCGCCAGCAGCTTGGTGTGGGGAAATGAAGCTTTCTTT. Translating it yields CASSLVWGNEAFF.

This clonotype was observed many times. V usage is TRBV20-1 and J usage is TRBJ2-1; D is possibly TRBD1 (5 bases). The CDR3 spans 15 residues. V was pared by 0 bases and J by 5 bases, with 14 bases between. The V gene's germline CDR1 is DFQATT and CDR2 SNEGSKA (reference sequence). The CDR3 loop reads CSARDRQRKDNEQFF. The CDR3 DNA reads TGCAGTGCTAGAGACCGACAGAGAAAAGACAATGAGCAGTTCTTC.

This clonotype occurred many times. The chain uses TRBV14 and TRBJ2-3; TRBD1 is a possible D gene (6 bases). CDR1 and CDR2 from the germline V gene are SGHDN and FVKESK. This CDR3 contains 12 residues. V lost 4 bases and J lost 10, with 12 bases in between. The CDR3: CASSRTQGPQYF. DNA for the CDR3: TGTGCCAGCAGCCGCACACAGGGCCCGCAGTATTTT.

At least ten counts were recorded for this clonotype. The J gene is TRBJ1-1, the V gene TRBV2; D is ambiguous. V shed 2 bases and J shed 0 bases, with 7 bases lying between them. This CDR3 spans 14 amino acids. Germline CDR1 and CDR2: SNHLY and FYNNEI. The CDR3 reads CASSEFRLNTEAFF. The CDR3 DNA reads as TGTGCCAGCAGTGAATTTCGCCTGAACACTGAAGCTTTCTTT. Complete variable domain (other parts from reference TRBV2 and TRBJ1-1): EPEVTQTPSHQVTQMGQEVILRCVPISNHLYFYWYRQILGQKVEFLVSFYNNEISEKSEIFDDQFSVERPDGSNFTLKIRSTKLEDSAMYFCASSEFRLNTEAFFGQGTRLTVV.

Concerning this clonotype itself: The conserved phenylalanine or tryptophan is not found at the CDR3 terminus, so this likely reflects a read error. The chain employs TRBV13 and TRBJ1-2; D is unresolved. Germline V gene sequence: CDR1 PRHDT, CDR2 FYEKMQ (reference sequence). V dropped 4 bases and J dropped 8 bases, with 14 bases sitting between them. The CDR3 has 13 amino acids. The CDR3 here is CASSSPRAEGYTL. The DNA of the CDR3 is TGTGCCAGCAGCTCGCCCCGGGCGGAAGGCTACACCCTC.

This clonotype was observed at least ten times. DNA of the CDR3: TGCAGTGCTAGATCCGGGACAGGGTCCTACAATGAGCAGTTCTTC. It specifies CSARSGTGSYNEQFF. The chain recombines TRBV20-1 with TRBJ2-1, with 9 bases fitting TRBD1. The CDR3 is 15 residues long. The V gene end was trimmed by 2 bases and the J gene end by 1 base; junction bases not matched to a gene: 3. Germline V gene lookup returns CDR1 DFQATT and CDR2 SNEGSKA (reference sequence).

With respect to this clonotype: A read error is the likely source, as a far larger clone sits one nucleotide away. This chain joins TRBV4-2 and TRBJ2-1, with D possibly being TRBD1 (8 bases). Germline CDR1 reads LGHNA; CDR2 reads YNFKEQ. This CDR3 is built from 18 residues. The CDR3 DNA is TGCGCCAGCAGCTTGCAGGGGGCGCGGGGGACGGCATACAATGAGCAGTGCTTC. This gives the protein CASSLQGARGTAYNEQCF.

This clonotype was found many times. This chain links TRBV9 with TRBJ1-1; 8 bases are shared with TRBD1. The last part of the DNA fits TRBJ1-6 better; the J call may be wrong. The CDR3 loop spans 14 amino acids. CDR1 is SGDLS and CDR2 is YYNGEE in the germline V gene. This chain's CDR3 is CASSVNQGASPLHF. The CDR3 DNA reads TGTGCCAGCAGCGTAAACCAGGGGGCTTCACCCCTCCACTTT.

This clonotype has ten or more counts. The rearrangement uses TRBV5-1 and TRBJ2-1, with TRBD2 identical over 12 bases. With V trimmed by 3 bases and J by 9 bases, 7 bases remained unmatched. The germline CDR1 and CDR2 sequences are SGHRS and YFSETQ. The CDR3 loop spans 15 amino acids. Here the CDR3 DNA reads TGCGCCAGCAGCTCACAGACTAGCGGGAGTGGTGAGCAGTTCTTC. Encoded protein: CASSSQTSGSGEQFF.

To note about this clonotype: A much larger clonotype is one base distant, so this may be a read error. This CDR3 reads CATRVPENAEAFF. The CDR3 DNA sequence: TGTGCCACCCGGGTGCCGGAGAACGCTGAAGCTTTCTTT. J is TRBJ1-1 and V is TRBV28; D is undetermined. The germline CDR1 and CDR2 sequences are MDHEN and SYDVKM. CDR3 length equals 13 residues.

As concerns this clonotype: This likely comes from a read error, as the CDR3 has no conserved phenylalanine or tryptophan at its end. This chain uses TRBV7-8 with TRBJ2-1; 9 bases match TRBD1. Trimming at V came to 5 bases and at J to 8 bases, leaving 16 bases not matched to a gene. This CDR3 has 17 amino acids. Germline V lookup: CDR1 SGHVS, CDR2 FQNEAQ. The CDR3 loop is CASSKRDREGTLDEQFS. The DNA for the CDR3 is TGTGCCAGCAGCAAGCGGGACAGGGAGGGGACCTTGGATGAGCAGTTCTCC.

This clonotype was detected ten times or more. The rearrangement uses TRBV28 and TRBJ2-7; D remains ambiguous. Germline-derived CDR1 and CDR2 are MDHEN and SYDVKM. CDR3 length: 12 amino acids. The V gene lost 5 bases and the J gene lost 7 bases, with 12 bases spanning the gap. CDR3 coding DNA: TGTGCCAGCAGTACCCCCTATCAGGAGCAGTACTTC. It codes for CASSTPYQEQYF.

This clonotype was seen at least ten times. V usage is TRBV28 and J usage is TRBJ2-2; possible D gene TRBD2, 6 bases. V shed 10 bases and J shed 0 bases, with 15 bases lying between them. This CDR3 has 15 amino acids. The germline V gene has CDR1 MDHEN and CDR2 SYDVKM. The CDR3 nucleotides read TGTGCCATCGGAAAAGGCGGGGCGAACACCGGGGAGCTGTTTTTT. Its protein is CAIGKGGANTGELFF. Full variable domain (remainder filled in from reference TRBV28 and TRBJ2-2): DVKVTQSSRYLVKRTGEKVFLECVQDMDHENMFWYRQDPGLGLRLIYFSYDVKMKEKGDIPEGYSVSREKKERFSLILESASTNQTSMYLCAIGKGGANTGELFFGEGSRLTVL.

In DNA, the CDR3 is TGTGCCAGCGAACCGACAGGGCGTAGCAATCAGCCCCAGCATTTT. Translation gives CASEPTGRSNQPQHF. The chain couples TRBV6-6 to TRBJ1-5; 7 bases line up with TRBD1. The germline V gene encodes CDR1 MNHNY and CDR2 SVGAGI (reference sequence). The CDR3 length is 15 residues. V trimming: 8 bases; J trimming: 0 bases; junction bases outside the gene matches: 7.

This clonotype was seen many times. The chain links TRBV9 to TRBJ2-1; 13 nucleotides line up with TRBD2. From germline, CDR1 is SGDLS and CDR2 YYNGEE. This CDR3 is 17 amino acids long. V was pared by 1 base and J by 6 bases, with 7 bases of the junction left unmatched. DNA for the CDR3: TGTGCCAGCAGCGTAAGCCGACTAGCGGGAGGTATCAATGAGCAGTTCTTC. It translates to CASSVSRLAGGINEQFF.

This clonotype was observed at least ten times. The V and J genes are TRBV6-5 and TRBJ2-7; 8 bases are a match to TRBD2. This CDR3 has 16 amino acids. Germline CDR1 reads MNHEY; CDR2 reads SVGAGI. V shed 2 bases and J 4 bases; nucleotides not matched to a gene: 10. The CDR3 protein is CASSYEVFSGSYEQYF. The DNA of the CDR3 is TGTGCCAGCAGTTACGAGGTATTCAGCGGGAGTTACGAGCAGTACTTC.

This clonotype was seen many times. The V and J genes are TRBV28 and TRBJ2-5; TRBD2 agrees at 11 bases. V was clipped by 3 bases and J by 4 bases; unmatched bases: 4. In germline, CDR1 is MDHEN, CDR2 SYDVKM. This CDR3 is 15 amino acids long. CDR3: CASSFLAGGSETQYF. Here the CDR3 DNA reads TGTGCCAGCAGTTTTCTAGCGGGAGGTTCAGAGACCCAGTACTTC.

The chain uses TRBV12-3 or TRBV12-4 and TRBJ1-5; 8 bases are a match to TRBD1. CDR3 size: 14 residues. With 6 bases clipped from V and 5 bases from J, the junction kept 6 bases outside the gene matches. The CDR3 nucleotides are TGTGCCAGCAGCCTCGGACAGGGTTATCAGCCCCAGCATTTT. Translating it yields CASSLGQGYQPQHF.

To note about this clonotype: With a much larger clone just one base away, this may be a read error. V gene TRBV20-1 combines with J gene TRBJ1-4; D gene unclear. The germline V gene encodes CDR1 DFQATT and CDR2 SNEGSKA (reference sequence). The CDR3 totals 14 residues. Written as DNA, the CDR3 is TGCAGTGCTAGAAGCACGAAGACTAGTGAAAAACTGTTTTTT. This gives the protein CSARSTKTSEKLFF.

This clonotype appeared many times. The CDR3 reads CATSDGTASTGELFF. CDR3 sequence (DNA): TGTGCCACCAGTGATGGGACAGCCTCCACCGGGGAGCTGTTTTTT. The V gene is TRBV24-1, the J gene TRBJ2-2; 7 positions agree with TRBD1. The CDR3 runs to 15 residues. Germline lookup yields CDR1 KGHDR and CDR2 SFDVKD. Germline trimming cut 3 bases from V and 4 bases from J; bases unmatched to any gene: 4.

This clonotype occurred many times. The chain's CDR3 is CASSNLRTTSDEQFF. The CDR3 DNA reads TGTGCCAGCAGTAACCTCAGGACTACCAGCGATGAGCAGTTCTTC. This sequence joins TRBV6-5 and TRBJ2-1, with D tentatively TRBD2 (6 bases). V lost 5 bases, J lost 8 bases, and 19 bases lay in between. CDR3 length equals 15 residues. The germline V gene has CDR1 MNHEY and CDR2 SVGAGI.

CDR3: CASSSGTDTGELFF. CDR3 coding DNA: TGTGCCAGCAGTTCCGGGACAGACACCGGGGAGCTGTTTTTT. The V gene is TRBV12-3 or TRBV12-4, the J gene TRBJ2-2; 7 bases are shared with TRBD1. The CDR3 length is 14 residues. Trimming at V came to 4 bases and at J to 3 bases, leaving 2 bases not matched to a gene.

This clonotype was picked up many times. The rearrangement links TRBV4-2 to TRBJ2-1; TRBD1 might be the D (5 bases). Trimming pared 0 bases from V and 8 bases from J, leaving 8 bases between. Germline CDR1 reads LGHNA; CDR2 reads YNFKEQ. This CDR3 comprises 13 residues. DNA for the CDR3: TGTGCCAGCAGCCAAGAGGGGCGAGATGAGCAGTTCTTC. This encodes CASSQEGRDEQFF.

In its sample, this clonotype was seen many times. Germline and junction disagree at one end, which may indicate a read error. The chain uses TRBV29-1 and TRBJ2-1; tentatively, D is TRBD1 or TRBD2 (5 bases each). In germline, CDR1 is SQVTM, CDR2 ANQGSEA. The CDR3 runs to 12 residues. In DNA form, the CDR3 reads TGCAGCGGACGGGGCTCCTACATTGAGCAGTTCTTC. It specifies CSGRGSYIEQFF.

The V call is TRBV20-1, the J call TRBJ2-3; a possible D gene is TRBD2 (5 bases). Looked up from germline, CDR1 is DFQATT and CDR2 is SNEGSKA (reference sequence). Trimming removed 3 bases at V and 0 bases at J, with 16 bases between. There are 16 residues in the CDR3. CDR3 in amino acids: CSASYTGFTSTDTQYF. The CDR3 DNA reads TGCAGTGCTAGCTACACGGGATTCACTAGCACAGATACGCAGTATTTT.